Each of the 17 T cell receptor beta chains below was sequenced from the same sample in a study of T cells in Graves' hyperthyroidism and ophthalmopathy. Amplified TCR beta CDR3 regions came from RNA transcripts. Using the HTBI primer set, a first-round RT-PCR was run on the TCR CDR3. TCRdb reprocessed the multiplex PCR reads with MiXCR, giving one entry per CDR3 protein. The profile covers roughly 300,000 distinct CDR3 sequences, with more than 11% appearing a single time and 20% to 25% taken by the ten largest. The sample comprised blood. The receptors were sampled from a woman in her 30s with Graves' hyperthyroidism.

Comments on this clonotype: Germline and junction disagree at one end, which may indicate a read error. This chain connects TRBV6-2 or TRBV6-3 to TRBJ1-1; D is uncertain. This CDR3 spans 12 amino acids. Germline CDR1 is MNHEY and CDR2 is SVGEGT. The CDR3 loop is CAGSRTNTEAFF. The DNA of the CDR3 is TGTGCCGGCAGTAGAACAAACACTGAAGCTTTCTTT.

This clonotype was found once. At one boundary the junction diverges from the germline segment, which might be a read error. The chain combines TRBV7-9 with TRBJ1-2, with D unclear. The CDR3 sequence is 11 residues long. Germline V gene data show CDR1 as SEHNR and CDR2 as FQNEAQ (reference sequence). The CDR3 bases are TGTGTCAGCGATAACTATCGGGGCTACACCTTC. Translated, it gives CVSDNYRGYTF.

This clonotype was seen repeatedly, ten times or more. The rearrangement links TRBV25-1 to TRBJ1-1; the D is unclear. With 3 bases removed from V and 5 bases from J, the gap between germline ends came to 7 bases. This CDR3 spans 12 amino acids. Germline lookup yields CDR1 MGHDK and CDR2 SYGVNS. The chain's CDR3 is CASSEWGTEAFF. For the CDR3, the DNA is TGTGCCAGCAGTGAGTGGGGTACTGAAGCTTTCTTT.

This clonotype was counted ten times or more. V usage is TRBV11-1 and J usage is TRBJ2-3, with D possibly being TRBD2 (5 bases). The V gene lost 6 bases and the J gene lost 4 bases, with 17 bases spanning the gap. Germline lookup yields CDR1 SGHAT and CDR2 FQDESV (reference sequence). CDR3 length: 15 amino acids. The CDR3: CASRGNPGMADTQYF. The CDR3 DNA reads as TGTGCCAGCAGGGGAAACCCCGGGATGGCAGATACGCAGTATTTT.

The V call is TRBV19, the J call TRBJ2-3; tentatively, D is TRBD1 (5 bases). The CDR3 is 13 amino acids. Deletions cut 7 bases from V and 0 bases from J, with 8 bases between. Germline V gene data show CDR1 as LNHDA and CDR2 as SQIVND (reference sequence). In DNA, the CDR3 is TGTGCCAGTAAGGGGCAGAGCACAGATACGCAGTATTTT. Translated, it gives CASKGQSTDTQYF.

This clonotype came up many times. The gene calls are TRBV11-1 and TRBJ2-3; possibly TRBD2 for D (5 bases). Looked up from germline, CDR1 is SGHAT and CDR2 is FQDESV (reference sequence). Trimming removed 3 bases at V and 9 bases at J, with 16 bases between. This CDR3 is built from 14 residues. The CDR3 nucleotides read TGTGCCAGCAGCTTCGGCGGAGACCCGGGGACGCAGTATTTT. Translated: CASSFGGDPGTQYF.

The V call is TRBV5-1, the J call TRBJ1-1, with 7 bases matching TRBD1. V lost 0 bases and J lost 6; bases outside the gene matches: 14. Germline CDR1 is SGHRS and CDR2 is YFSETQ. The CDR3 covers 17 residues. The CDR3 DNA sequence: TGCGCCAGCAGCTTGGCCCAAACGGGACAGTGGGGCGCTGAAGCTTTCTTT. Translation: CASSLAQTGQWGAEAFF. The full variable domain, completed using reference TRBV5-1 and TRBJ1-1, is KAGVTQTPRYLIKTRGQQVTLSCSPISGHRSVSWYQQTPGQGLQFLFEYFSETQRNKGNFPGRFSGRQFSNSRSEMNVSTLELGDSALYLCASSLAQTGQWGAEAFFGQGTRLTVV.

This clonotype was observed many times. The chain is built from TRBV28 and TRBJ2-4, with 7 bases lining up with TRBD1. Trimming removed 1 base from V and 0 bases from J; junction bases left unmatched: 9. Germline V lookup: CDR1 MDHEN, CDR2 SYDVKM. This CDR3 contains 18 residues. This chain's CDR3 is CASSLFWDSTLAKNIQYF. As DNA, the CDR3 is TGTGCCAGCAGTTTATTCTGGGACAGCACCTTAGCCAAAAACATTCAGTACTTC.

This clonotype was detected only a few times. The chain uses TRBV7-8 and TRBJ2-3, with D tentatively TRBD2 (5 bases). The V gene lost 3 bases and the J gene lost 1 base, with 11 bases spanning the gap. The CDR3 extends over 15 amino acids. CDR1 and CDR2 (germline): SGHVS, FQNEAQ. CDR3 sequence reads: CASSFDSAGTDTQYF. The CDR3 DNA is TGTGCCAGCAGCTTCGATAGCGCCGGCACAGATACGCAGTATTTT.

The gene calls are TRBV7-9 and TRBJ2-6; 7 bases agree with TRBD2. The germline CDR1 and CDR2 sequences are SEHNR and FQNEAQ (reference sequence). The CDR3 consists of 15 residues. V dropped 2 bases and J dropped 3; count of bases not matched to a gene: 1. The CDR3 sequence is CASSLSGGGANVLTF. The DNA for the CDR3 is TGTGCCAGCAGCTTATCGGGGGGTGGGGCCAACGTCCTGACTTTC.

The table lists this clonotype with many counts. This rearrangement joins TRBV6-2 or TRBV6-3 to TRBJ2-7, with a possible D match to TRBD1 (5 bases). Germline CDR1 and CDR2: MNHEY and SVGEGT. The V end lost 7 bases, the J end lost 3 bases, and 13 bases lay between the germline ends. The CDR3 contains 13 residues. As DNA, the CDR3 is TGTGCCAGCAAAAACAGGAACCGCTACGAGCAGTACTTC. It translates to CASKNRNRYEQYF.

The V gene is TRBV19, the J gene TRBJ2-2, with no clear D. CDR3 length equals 11 residues. Trimming took off 2 bases at V and 6 bases at J, with 1 base between the two ends. Germline values: CDR1 LNHDA, CDR2 SQIVND (reference sequence). The CDR3 is CASSIPGELFF. In DNA form, the CDR3 reads TGTGCCAGTAGTATACCCGGGGAGCTGTTTTTT. The whole variable domain, remainder taken from reference TRBV19 and TRBJ2-2, is DGGITQSPKYLFRKEGQNVTLSCEQNLNHDAMYWYRQDPGQGLRLIYYSQIVNDFQKGDIAEGYSVSREKKESFPLTVTSAQKNPTAFYLCASSIPGELFFGEGSRLTVL.

This clonotype was counted at least ten times. V and J are TRBV27 and TRBJ1-2; D might be TRBD1 (5 bases). Germline V gives CDR1 MNHEY, CDR2 SMNVEV (reference sequence). The CDR3 has 14 residues. V was clipped by 3 bases and J by 4 bases, with 12 bases between them. CDR3: CASSFDTGLYGYTF. The DNA of the CDR3 is TGTGCCAGCAGTTTCGATACAGGCCTCTATGGCTACACCTTC.

Only a few counts were recorded for this clonotype. The V call is TRBV20-1, the J call TRBJ2-7; no clear D. Germline CDR1 reads DFQATT; CDR2 reads SNEGSKA (reference sequence). V dropped 6 bases and J dropped 3 bases, with 15 bases sitting between them. The CDR3 has 13 amino acids. Written as DNA, the CDR3 is TGCAGTGCCGACAAAACTGGAATCTACGAGCAGTACTTC. Protein sequence: CSADKTGIYEQYF.

V is TRBV30 and J is TRBJ2-7; 10 bases agree with TRBD2. Germline V CDR1 and CDR2: GTSNPN, SVGIG (reference sequence). The CDR3 is 13 amino acids. V shed 8 bases, J shed 2 bases, and the junction held 6 bases outside the gene matches. CDR3 coding DNA: TGTGCCGGAGTAGCGGGAGGTCCCTACGAGCAGTACTTC. Amino acid sequence: CAGVAGGPYEQYF. The full variable domain, its missing parts supplied by reference TRBV30 and TRBJ2-7, is SQTIHQWPATLVQPVGSPLSLECTVEGTSNPNLYWYRQAAGRGLQLLFYSVGIGQISSEVPQNLSASRPQDRQFILSSKKLLLSDSGFYLCAGVAGGPYEQYFGPGTRLTVT.

This clonotype appeared a few times. The chain has TRBV5-1 and TRBJ2-5; tentatively, D is TRBD1 or TRBD2 (5 bases each). The CDR3 is made up of 15 amino acids. CDR1 and CDR2 from the germline V gene are SGHRS and YFSETQ. V was cut by 4 bases and J by 3 bases, with 16 bases left in between. The CDR3 loop is CASSVTGTVEETQYF. CDR3 bases: TGCGCCAGCAGCGTGACCGGGACCGTCGAAGAGACCCAGTACTTC. The variable domain in full, completed from reference TRBV5-1 and TRBJ2-5, reads KAGVTQTPRYLIKTRGQQVTLSCSPISGHRSVSWYQQTPGQGLQFLFEYFSETQRNKGNFPGRFSGRQFSNSRSEMNVSTLELGDSALYLCASSVTGTVEETQYFGPGTRLLVL.

This clonotype was seen repeatedly, ten times or more. V is TRBV11-2 and J is TRBJ2-1; D tentatively fits TRBD1 or TRBD2 (5 bases each). Germline assignment: CDR1 SGHAT and CDR2 FQNNGV. V shed 5 bases and J shed 2 bases, with 13 bases lying between them. The CDR3 sequence is 15 residues long. The CDR3: CASSLGTATYNEQFF. In nucleotides, the CDR3 is TGTGCCAGCAGCCTCGGGACGGCTACCTACAATGAGCAGTTCTTC.